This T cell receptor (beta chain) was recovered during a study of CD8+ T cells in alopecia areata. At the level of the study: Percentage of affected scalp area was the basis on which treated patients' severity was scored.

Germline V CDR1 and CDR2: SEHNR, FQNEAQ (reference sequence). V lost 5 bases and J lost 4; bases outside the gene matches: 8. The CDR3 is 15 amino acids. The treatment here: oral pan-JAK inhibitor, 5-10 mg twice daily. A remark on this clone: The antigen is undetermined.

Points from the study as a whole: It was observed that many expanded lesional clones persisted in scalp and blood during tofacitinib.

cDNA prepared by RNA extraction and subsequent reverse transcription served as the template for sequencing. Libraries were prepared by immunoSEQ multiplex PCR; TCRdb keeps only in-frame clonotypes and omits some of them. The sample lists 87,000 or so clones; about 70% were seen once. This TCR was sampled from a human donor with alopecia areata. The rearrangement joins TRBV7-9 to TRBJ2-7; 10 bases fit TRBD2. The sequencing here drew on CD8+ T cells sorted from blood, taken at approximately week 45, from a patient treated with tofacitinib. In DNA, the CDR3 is TGTGCCAGCAGCACAATTAGCGGGGGGACGTACGAGCAGTACTTC. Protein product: CASSTISGGTYEQYF.